These T cell receptor beta chains were read from a single sample in a study of long-term antiretroviral therapy in people with HIV. Only in-frame clones appear in the TCRdb table, and some are missing; sequencing was by immunoSEQ multiplex PCR. The sample has 30,000 to 40,000 clones; about four fifths are singletons. Sequenced here: unsorted PBMCs, sampled 3 years after starting antiretroviral therapy. These receptors originate from a man in his forties or fifties with HIV. CDR3s include the opening cysteine and the closing phenylalanine or tryptophan. Size values are once, few and many counts, or a class for expanded clones, and some rows have none.

abundance: .
v_gene: TRBV27
CDR3aa: CASTPSGTSGVYEQYF

abundance: once
v_gene: TRBV4-3
CDR3aa: CASSQDSGTGANVLTF

abundance: .
v_gene: TRBV29-1
CDR3aa: CSARTSAHNEQFF

abundance: few
v_gene: TRBV7-2
CDR3aa: CASSIQRSEQFF

abundance: .
v_gene: TRBV28
CDR3aa: CASSEQGQNEKLFF

abundance: .
v_gene: TRBV27
CDR3aa: CASSAGTSVYNEQFF

abundance: .
v_gene: TRBV4-3
CDR3aa: CASSQDVLGPDTQYF

abundance: few
v_gene: TRBV4-2
CDR3aa: CASSQDPGTSGGVGVDTQYF

abundance: .
v_gene: TRBV7-9
CDR3aa: CASSLGTGTGGGSPQFF

abundance: few
v_gene: TRBV6-1
CDR3aa: CASSRQGYGYTF

abundance: .
v_gene: TRBV15
CDR3aa: CATIGTSRDGYTF

abundance: .
v_gene: TRBV7-9
CDR3aa: CASSPRTGGYEKLFF

abundance: .
v_gene: TRBV6-6
CDR3aa: CASSYLTRGGGYTF

abundance: .
v_gene: TRBV10-3
CDR3aa: CAIRWDKTNTEAFF

abundance: .
v_gene: TRBV2
CDR3aa: CASSAAGETEAFF

abundance: .
v_gene: TRBV6-1
CDR3aa: CASSEAGTVTYEQYF

abundance: .
v_gene: TRBV9
CDR3aa: CASSVAPDRLGGEDGYTF

abundance: few
v_gene: TRBV7-9
CDR3aa: CASSFPKVAGGFSTDTQYF

abundance: once
v_gene: TRBV7-9
CDR3aa: CASSTPQETQYF

abundance: .
v_gene: TRBV28
CDR3aa: CASNSRGQGRLYGYTF

abundance: few
v_gene: TRBV7-7
CDR3aa: CASSLAGYREKLFF

abundance: .
v_gene: TRBV11-2
CDR3aa: CASSYTSGTYNEQFF

abundance: once
v_gene: TRBV19
CDR3aa: CASSIAGRGYTEAFF

abundance: .
v_gene: TRBV5-5
CDR3aa: CASSRGYTYEQYF

abundance: .
v_gene: TRBV15
CDR3aa: CAIQGKETQYF

abundance: .
v_gene: TRBV18
CDR3aa: CASSLYSGNIETQYF

abundance: .
v_gene: TRBV27
CDR3aa: CASSLSGRAGNTIYF

abundance: .
v_gene: TRBV5-1
CDR3aa: CASSLAGPDIQYF

abundance: .
v_gene: TRBV6-1
CDR3aa: CASSEPAYNEQFF

abundance: once
v_gene: TRBV9
CDR3aa: CASSAGLATYNEQFF

abundance: .
v_gene: TRBV18
CDR3aa: CASSPGGSSYNEQFF

abundance: .
v_gene: TRBV29-1
CDR3aa: CSGDWDTEAFF

abundance: .
v_gene: TRBV7-9
CDR3aa: CASSPGRPINEKLFF

abundance: few
v_gene: TRBV28
CDR3aa: CASSLNSGAQPHF